This T cell receptor beta chain emerged from a study of blood T cell repertoires in COVID-19. Turning to the study itself: The origin of the acute and convalescent COVID-19 samples was the United States, Italy and Spain. The cDNA or gDNA used as material had been derived from T cells, B-cell-depleted T cells, or PBMCs.

Trimming stripped 1 base from V and 2 bases from J, with 9 bases between. The CDR3 totals 14 residues. Per the germline V gene, CDR1 is SGHTA and CDR2 is FQGNSA. Source study methods: Nucleated cell number was recorded as an estimate derived from reference gene primer amplification. Clones were read by immunoSEQ multiplex PCR, and TCRdb kept only the in-frame ones, dropping some. The D gene and trimming were derived from the DNA, and the V and J assignments and clone size from that table. Here the sample spans 220,000 or so clones, roughly nine tenths being singletons. This TCR was recovered from a man in his 60s who had recovered from COVID-19. Sequencing was performed on peripheral blood. The rearrangement links TRBV7-2 to TRBJ2-7; maybe TRBD1 (6 bases). The CDR3 region is CASSLGQGTYEQYF. CDR3 in DNA: TGTGCCAGCAGCTTAGGGCAGGGGACCTACGAGCAGTACTTC. Full variable domain (missing parts from reference TRBV7-2 and TRBJ2-7): GAGVSQSPSNKVTEKGKDVELRCDPISGHTALYWYRQSLGQGLEFLIYFQGNSAPDKSGLPSDRFSAERTGGSVSTLTIQRTQQEDSAVYLCASSLGQGTYEQYFGPGTRLTVT.